This TCR beta chain was identified during a study of cytomegalovirus exposure and HLA in healthy donors listed by TCRdb under 2017. For context, the study as a whole: An earlier analysis of roughly 500 of the donors reported over 250 Gb of sequence data and 90 million to 120 million unique TCR beta sequences obtained from roughly 170 million T cells. Roughly 300 gigabases of sequencing data and 78 million or so unique TCR sequences were included in an early release covering about 620 HLA-typed donors. Of the roughly 400 genotyped donors, approximately 83% fell in the genetic ancestry cluster associated with self-reported Caucasian donors. The aim of the study was to test whether cataloging public T cell receptors could identify signatures of past pathogen exposure. The study profiled the T cell repertoires of approximately 700 subjects by immunosequencing and related them to cytomegalovirus serostatus. Besides the first cohort of about 730 subjects, a separate validation cohort made up of roughly 120 different subjects was used. To predict cytomegalovirus infection status, the study combined high-throughput TCR immunosequencing, statistical association of individual TCRs with disease status, and machine learning. In a later analysis, previously published TCR beta repertoires from 550 to 750 donors were re-analyzed and high-resolution HLA genotyping was added so that TCR occurrence patterns could be studied. Rather than drawing on any new phenotypic data, the later analysis identified candidate immune exposures from TCR beta sequences and the way those sequences occurred across donors. An earlier analysis of fewer than 700 of the donors applied high-throughput TCR beta sequencing to assess whether each TCR beta V gene segment acted as functional or pseudogenic. Alongside the repertoire data, information on donor age, sex, ethnicity and CMV serostatus was compiled. In a later genetic analysis, genome-wide SNP genotypes for about 55% of the roughly 700 donors were used, and that subset was treated as a discovery cohort. Every repertoire in the discovery cohort had been generated on one and the same sequencing platform. Class I and class II HLA loci were covered by the typing at four-digit resolution. The number of donors typed differed by locus, with roughly 620-630 for A, B, C, DRB1 and DQB1, 522 for DQA1, nearly 610 for DPA1, and roughly 450 for DPB1. Because of strong linkage in the cohort, five DR-DQ haplotypes were treated as single units for association and clustering. On average, 235,054 unique TCR beta nucleotide sequences were sequenced per donor among 398 genotyped donors of the cohort, with roughly 19% of those sequences being non-productive.

Study-wide conclusions, independent of this receptor: In the study, around 160 TCR beta chains were listed as associated with cytomegalovirus. A group of highly shared sequence variants was considered likely to be a technical artifact of the sequencing pipeline. Because counts were too low, under 20 rarely observed V segments, including chromosome 9 orphons, were left out of the earlier analysis of some 640 of the donors. Because HLA typing was missing for some donors at each locus, association tests included only the typed subset. For the cohort, immune exposure information was limited to CMV serostatus. According to a later analysis, parvovirus B19, influenza, CMV and Epstein-Barr virus appeared linked to several top co-occurrence clusters. A later genetic analysis reported fewer N-insertions in productive TCRs among donors in an Asian-associated ancestry cluster than the approximately 670-donor mean. Some IMGT-functional V segments, including TRBV6-2 and TRBV6-3, could not be distinguished by the 87-base-pair reads and were therefore excluded. A later analysis found that HLA-associated TCR beta chains were more clonally expanded and had lower generation probabilities than equally common non-associated chains. The authors suggested that the approach could potentially be generalized to other disease states and immunological phenotypes. This cohort had only TCR beta chains sequenced, and the lack of alpha or paired-chain data limited which features could be detected. Linkage disequilibrium might explain the correlated functional status among segregating V segments, but an unknown experimental factor could not be ruled out. In an earlier analysis of more than 500 of the donors, most TCR beta V segments appeared in productive rearrangements about 90% or about 30% of the time, broadly matching IMGT annotations. In a later analysis, TCR association rates were found to vary across HLA loci, with the most associated TCRs seen for DRB1 alleles and the fewest for HLA-C alleles. The presence/absence analyses assumed that sequencing depth was roughly uniform across donors, and that assumption may not be true. Across donors, most TCR sequences were observed very rarely, whereas some public TCRs were present in many individuals. In vitro tests confirmed that three of the cytomegalovirus-associated TCR beta chains recognize cytomegalovirus antigens. The classifier was reported to diagnose cytomegalovirus status with high specificity and sensitivity in both the original and validation cohorts. Assigning TCR associations to individual alleles was difficult when HLA alleles, especially DR and DQ, strongly co-occurred. In a later analysis, around 15,000 TCR beta sequences were associated with specific HLA alleles at a false discovery rate of 0.05. According to a later analysis, most CMV-associated TCR beta chains appeared to be HLA-restricted, and the HLA associations seemed to be driven largely by CMV exposure. A further reported finding was that TCR beta sequences accurately predicted the HLA-A and HLA-B alleles for most subjects in the first cohort. An association between a missense DCLRE1C variant and V-gene and J-gene trimming of TCR beta chains was found in a later genetic analysis and replicated in an independent cohort.

The cohort consisted of hundreds of healthy bone marrow donors. All cohort members were sampled while nominally healthy, although unrecorded immune exposures were likely present. The donor was CMV seropositive and was included in the group of 250 to 300 seropositive cohort members. A peripheral blood sample was provided by each donor, and peripheral blood mononuclear cells were used for TCR beta sequencing. Genomic DNA extraction from the blood cell samples was performed with the Qiagen DNeasy Blood Extraction Kit. Libraries were built with the immunoSEQ multiplex PCR assay. For the multiplex PCR, a mixture combining 60 forward primers for TCR Vbeta segments and 13 reverse primers for TCR Jbeta segments was used. Amplification of the CDR3 region of rearranged TCR beta genes was performed with a multiplex PCR assay on genomic DNA. The amplified TCR beta libraries were sequenced on the Illumina HiSeq System as 87-base-pair reads. For the original study's pipeline: A later analysis counted around 72 million unique TCR beta chains across the 700 or so repertoires, and 10 million to 11 million of these chains were shared by at least two donors. To remove PCR and sequencing errors, raw reads were error-corrected and collapsed into unique sequences using a nearest-neighbor algorithm that merged closely related sequences. Alignment of CDR3 sequences to IMGT reference sequences was used to assign V, D and J gene segments. For a sequence to be retained, a match of at least six nucleotides to both a V gene segment and a J gene segment was required. Rearrangements were called productive when the CDR3 lacked stop codons and stayed in frame with V and J; all others were non-productive. Following IMGT convention, CDR3 was defined as the stretch from the second conserved V-encoded cysteine to the conserved J-encoded phenylalanine. Sequences without an unambiguous match to a single V gene segment were excluded from the earlier analysis of about 600 of the donors. In an earlier analysis of about 590 of the donors, a V segment was called functional when productive rearrangements were above 56.7%, and segregating when the standard deviation between donors exceeded 5%. A statistical classification framework was developed to diagnose cytomegalovirus status using the catalog of TCR beta chain sequences. In a later analysis, TCR nucleotide sequences were compared against IMGT/GENE-DB human TR gene sequences so that V and J genes could be assigned. A later analysis assigned CDR3 sequences and most-parsimonious VDJ recombination scenarios with the TCRdist pipeline. In a later analysis, each TCR beta chain was defined by its CDR3 amino acid sequence together with its V-gene family, and reads lacking a unique V-gene family were excluded. In a later analysis, nearly 600 highly shared, low-generation-probability nucleotide sequences were removed to address suspected cross-contamination and a sequencing artifact. In a later analysis, a clonal expansion index for each public chain was calculated from normalized within-repertoire ranks of inferred template counts. A later analysis computed generation probabilities with a VDJ recombination model fitted to out-of-frame rearrangements, and checked the results against IGoR. Hypergeometric tests were used in a later analysis to score TCR-TCR, TCR-HLA and TCR-CMV co-occurrence, with a repertoire-size bias correction applied to the TCR pairs. False discovery rates were estimated in a later analysis by permuting HLA or CMV assignments 20 times. In a later analysis, co-occurring TCRs were grouped using DBSCAN, with TCRdist sequence similarity added in when clustering inside HLA-allele-positive subsets. Co-occurrence clustering excluded repertoires with fewer than 30,000 or more than 120,000 public chains, plus five with anomalous nucleotide sharing. TCRdb retrieved this table from immuneACCESS and kept in-frame rearrangements only. Not all clones are present; in checked studies, unresolved V genes account for under half, and no reason is known for the remainder. The D gene and trimming were derived from the DNA, and the V and J assignments and clone size from that table. For this sample there are 100,000 to 120,000 clones; roughly 80% appear just once. The ten largest clones take up around 8.6% of the sample.

Measured from the cysteine to the phenylalanine, the CDR3 is 15 residues long. The DNA shown is the 45-base CDR3, in frame from base 1. Looking up the germline V gene yields CDR1 SGDLS and CDR2 YYNGEE. The germline ends are 13 bases apart after V is trimmed by 0 bases and J by 6 bases. About this clone: The specificity of this receptor is unknown. Base qualities are missing; no much larger clone stands one base away.

This receptor was taken from a woman in her thirties or forties in good health and CMV-seropositive. The sequenced material came from PBMCs. Here the chain combines TRBV9 and TRBJ1-5; the D segment cannot be called with confidence. The CDR3 reads as follows: CASSVVGDPSQPQHF. The DNA is TGTGCCAGCAGCGTAGTGGGAGACCCAAGTCAGCCCCAGCATTTT.